This TCR beta chain derives from a study of blood T cell repertoires in COVID-19. Background on the study: COVID-19 samples, acute and convalescent, were from the United States, Italy and Spain.

Original data processing: Estimates of nucleated cell counts were drawn from the amplification of reference gene primers. Data came from immunoSEQ multiplex PCR; TCRdb stores just in-frame clones and leaves some out. The V and J calls and the clone size are those of that table, but D and trimming were determined from the DNA. This sample has some 220,000 clones; about 80% occur once, and the top ten carry around 3.1%. Unmatched junction bases numbered 7, after V lost 11 bases and J lost 3 bases. Germline V gives CDR1 MNHEY, CDR2 SVGAGI. This CDR3 comprises 13 residues. This receptor was identified in a woman aged 25 to 39 who had recovered from COVID-19. Material for sequencing was peripheral blood. V gene TRBV6-5 combines with J gene TRBJ1-2, with 9 bases identical to TRBD1. In nucleotides, the CDR3 is TGTGCCGGAGGACAGGGGCAGTACTATGGCTACACCTTC. This gives the protein CAGGQGQYYGYTF.